This TCR beta chain was sequenced in a study of T cell changes during pregnancy in multiple sclerosis. Sequencing used immunoSEQ multiplex PCR; TCRdb keeps in-frame clones, though not all of them. The sample includes 40,000 to 55,000 clones, 91% of them seen just once. J lost 8 bases, V lost 8 bases, and 9 bases had no gene match. CDR3 size: 14 residues. CDR1 is SNHLY and CDR2 is FYNNEI in the germline V gene. The sequence came from a female donor with multiple sclerosis, enrolled in a pregnancy study. Source: CD8+ T cells from peripheral blood mononuclear cells, taken in the second trimester of pregnancy. The chain recombines TRBV2 with TRBJ1-4; 9 bases map to TRBD1. CDR3 region: CASLSGTGSEKLFF. The CDR3 DNA sequence: TGTGCCAGCTTGTCCGGGACAGGGTCAGAAAAACTGTTTTTT.